Below, one TCR beta chain is given with its context. The entry originates in a study of cytomegalovirus exposure and HLA in healthy donors. The CDR3 has 16 residues. With 6 bases removed from V and 6 bases from J, the gap between germline ends came to 24 bases. In germline, CDR1 is SGHRS, CDR2 YFSETQ. The PCR employed 60 Vbeta primers together with 13 Jbeta primers. Sequencing was performed with immunoSEQ multiplex PCR; in TCRdb, only in-frame clones are kept and a portion is missing. This sample has 210,000 or so clones, with roughly 73% found just once. Sequenced input: PBMCs. The source is a boy younger than 18 in good health and CMV-seronegative. V and J are TRBV5-1 and TRBJ1-2, with D maybe TRBD1 (6 bases). Here the CDR3 DNA reads TGCGCCAGCACCCCCTTGGAGGGGGGGCTCGGAGATGGCTACACCTTC. Translated, it gives CASTPLEGGLGDGYTF.